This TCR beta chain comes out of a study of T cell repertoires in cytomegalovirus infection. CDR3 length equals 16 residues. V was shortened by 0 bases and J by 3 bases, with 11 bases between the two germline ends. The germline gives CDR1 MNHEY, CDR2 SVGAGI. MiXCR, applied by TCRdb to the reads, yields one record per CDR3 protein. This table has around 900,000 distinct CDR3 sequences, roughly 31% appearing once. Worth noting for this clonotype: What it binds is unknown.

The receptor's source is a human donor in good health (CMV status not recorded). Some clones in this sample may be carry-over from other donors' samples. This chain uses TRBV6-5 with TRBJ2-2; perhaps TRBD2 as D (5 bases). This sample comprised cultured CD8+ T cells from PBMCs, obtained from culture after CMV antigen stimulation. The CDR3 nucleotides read TGTGCCAGCAGTTACTCGAAATACGGGGACACCGGGGAGCTGTTTTTT. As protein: CASSYSKYGDTGELFF.